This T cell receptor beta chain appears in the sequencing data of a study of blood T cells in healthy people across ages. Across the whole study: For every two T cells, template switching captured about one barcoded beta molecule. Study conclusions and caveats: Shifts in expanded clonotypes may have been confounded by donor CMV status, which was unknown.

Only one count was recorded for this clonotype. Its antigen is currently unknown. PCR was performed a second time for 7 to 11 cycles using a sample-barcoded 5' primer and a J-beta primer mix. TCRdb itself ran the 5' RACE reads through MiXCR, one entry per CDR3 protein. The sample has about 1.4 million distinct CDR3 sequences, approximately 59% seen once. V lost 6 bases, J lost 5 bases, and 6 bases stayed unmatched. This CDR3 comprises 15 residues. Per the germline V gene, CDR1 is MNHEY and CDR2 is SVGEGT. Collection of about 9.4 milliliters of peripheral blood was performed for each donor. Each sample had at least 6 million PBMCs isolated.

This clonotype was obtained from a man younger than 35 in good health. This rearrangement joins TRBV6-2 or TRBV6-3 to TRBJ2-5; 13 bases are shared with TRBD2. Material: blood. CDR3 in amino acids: CASSGTSGARETQYF. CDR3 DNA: TGTGCCAGCAGCGGGACTAGCGGGGCCAGGGAGACCCAGTACTTC.